The next 32 T cell receptor beta chains were all read from a single sample in a study of shared clonotypes between healthy human individuals. Only in-frame clones appear in the TCRdb table, and some are missing; sequencing was by immunoSEQ multiplex PCR. The profile shows about 2 million clones, about 95% of them singletons. Naive CD8 cells, CD45RO-negative and positively selected for CCR7, excluded terminally differentiated effector memory CD45RA+ cells. Sample: naive CD8+ T cells sorted from blood. The source is a man aged 18 to 35 in good health.

The chain joins TRBV7-9 to TRBJ2-1; the match to TRBD2 covers 8 bases. Germline V gene sequence: CDR1 SEHNR, CDR2 FQNEAQ (reference sequence). The CDR3 sequence is 15 residues long. The ends lost 5 bases at V and 8 bases at J; junction bases unmatched: 11. The CDR3 here is CASSPPGSGIYEQFF. CDR3 coding DNA: TGTGCCAGCAGCCCCCCGGGTAGCGGGATCTATGAGCAGTTCTTC.

Regarding this clone: The same CDR3 arises from other DNA sequences in this sample as well. The gene calls are TRBV7-2 and TRBJ2-3; the D is unclear. Looked up from germline, CDR1 is SGHTA and CDR2 is FQGNSA. CDR3 length equals 12 residues. The V and J ends lost 5 bases and 6 bases respectively, with 9 bases between them. The CDR3 DNA reads TGTGCCAGCAGCCCACCGCCGGATACGCAGTATTTT. This translates into CASSPPPDTQYF.

This CDR3 reads CASSDPTGDTDTQYF. In DNA form, the CDR3 reads TGTGCCAGCAGCGACCCGACAGGGGACACAGATACGCAGTATTTT. The J gene is TRBJ2-3, the V gene TRBV2, with TRBD1 matching 8 bases. The V and J ends lost 6 bases and 2 bases, in that order; junction bases with no gene match: 7. The CDR3 has 15 residues. Germline CDR1 is SNHLY and CDR2 is FYNNEI. The full variable domain, completed using reference TRBV2 and TRBJ2-3, is EPEVTQTPSHQVTQMGQEVILRCVPISNHLYFYWYRQILGQKVEFLVSFYNNEISEKSEIFDDQFSVERPDGSNFTLKIRSTKLEDSAMYFCASSDPTGDTDTQYFGPGTRLTVL.

This rearrangement joins TRBV27 to TRBJ2-1; 16 bases line up with TRBD2. This CDR3 region has 17 residues. CDR1 is MNHEY, CDR2 SMNVEV, per germline (reference sequence). The V gene end was trimmed by 7 bases and the J gene end by 2 bases; junction bases not matched to a gene: 5. In nucleotides, the CDR3 is TGTGCCAGCACGGGGACTAGCGGGGGGGCCCCCTACAATGAGCAGTTCTTC. It codes for CASTGTSGGAPYNEQFF.

On this clone itself: This CDR3 is also generated by other DNA sequences in the sample. The V and J genes are TRBV28 and TRBJ1-1, with D perhaps matching TRBD1 (6 bases). V gave up 4 bases and J gave up 3 bases, with 15 bases separating them. From germline, CDR1 is MDHEN and CDR2 SYDVKM. CDR3 size: 15 residues. CDR3 bases: TGTGCCAGCAGTTCCCACAGGGAAGGGGACACTGAAGCTTTCTTT. Protein sequence: CASSSHREGDTEAFF.

The chain links TRBV9 to TRBJ2-1; D tentatively fits TRBD1 or TRBD2 (6 bases each). V shed 3 bases and J shed 5 bases, with 15 bases lying between them. There are 15 residues in the CDR3. The germline gives CDR1 SGDLS, CDR2 YYNGEE. The CDR3 here is CASSASGAGHNEQFF. DNA for the CDR3: TGTGCCAGCAGCGCTTCGGGGGCCGGCCACAATGAGCAGTTCTTC.

This clone was seen only once. V usage is TRBV6-5 and J usage is TRBJ2-7, with 8 nucleotides matching TRBD1. There are 12 residues in the CDR3. V gave up 6 bases and J gave up 5 bases; unmatched junction bases: 3. Germline V gene lookup returns CDR1 MNHEY and CDR2 SVGAGI. CDR3 nucleotides: TGTGCCAGCAGAAGACAGGGGAACGAGCAGTACTTC. Translated, it gives CASRRQGNEQYF.

The chain carries TRBV10-1 and TRBJ2-3; 12 bases fit TRBD2. V trimming: 6 bases; J trimming: 13 bases; junction bases outside the gene matches: 14. From germline, CDR1 is WNHNN and CDR2 SYGVQD (reference sequence). The length of the CDR3 is 15 residues. The CDR3 sequence: CASSSGLAGNPKKYF. The CDR3 DNA reads TGCGCCAGCAGCTCCGGACTAGCGGGGAACCCTAAAAAGTATTTT.

This rearrangement joins TRBV27 to TRBJ2-1; 10 nucleotides line up with TRBD1. CDR3 size: 13 residues. Germline CDR1 reads MNHEY; CDR2 reads SMNVEV (reference sequence). V dropped 6 bases and J dropped 6; count of bases not matched to a gene: 2. CDR3 region: CASRRTGGNEQFF. The CDR3, as DNA: TGTGCCAGCAGGCGGACAGGGGGCAATGAGCAGTTCTTC.

V usage is TRBV7-9 and J usage is TRBJ2-3, with TRBD1 identical over 10 bases. This CDR3 comprises 18 residues. The V gene end was trimmed by 0 bases and the J gene end by 2 bases; junction bases not matched to a gene: 8. The germline gives CDR1 SEHNR, CDR2 FQNEAQ (reference sequence). The CDR3 DNA sequence: TGTGCCAGCAGCTTAGCGGGGGACAGGGGATTATTCACAGATACGCAGTATTTT. This sequence encodes CASSLAGDRGLFTDTQYF.

The gene calls are TRBV29-1 and TRBJ2-2; no reliable D call. The CDR3 is made up of 10 amino acids. V was clipped by 7 bases and J by 12 bases, with 12 bases between them. CDR1 is SQVTM, CDR2 ANQGSEA, per germline. In DNA, the CDR3 is TGCAGCGCATGGGAAGGGAAGCTGTTTTTT. Protein sequence: CSAWEGKLFF.

The chain has TRBV6-5 and TRBJ2-1; 7 positions agree with TRBD1. Germline V lookup: CDR1 MNHEY, CDR2 SVGAGI. The CDR3 is 15 residues long. V gave up 5 bases and J gave up 4 bases; unmatched junction bases: 8. The CDR3 coding sequence is TGTGCCAGCAGTCACCGGGACAGTCAATACAATGAGCAGTTCTTC. It is translated as CASSHRDSQYNEQFF.

V is TRBV11-2 and J is TRBJ2-2, with D maybe TRBD1 (5 bases). In germline, CDR1 is SGHAT, CDR2 FQNNGV. The CDR3 has 16 residues. The V end lost 4 bases, the J end lost 2 bases, and 14 bases lay between the germline ends. The CDR3: CASSSVRRGNTGELFF. The CDR3 DNA follows: TGTGCCAGCAGCTCCGTTCGTAGGGGAAACACCGGGGAGCTGTTTTTT. The variable domain in full, completed from reference TRBV11-2 and TRBJ2-2, reads EAGVAQSPRYKIIEKRQSVAFWCNPISGHATLYWYQQILGQGPKLLIQFQNNGVVDDSQLPKDRFSAERLKGVDSTLKIQPAKLEDSAVYLCASSSVRRGNTGELFFGEGSRLTVL.

The chain has TRBV29-1 and TRBJ2-1, with unresolved D. The CDR3 loop spans 12 amino acids. Trimming pared 1 base from V and 10 bases from J, leaving 11 bases between. The germline V gene encodes CDR1 SQVTM and CDR2 ANQGSEA. CDR3 nucleotide sequence: TGCAGCGTTGAAGGGACCTCCGGAGAGCAGTTCTTC. Translated, it gives CSVEGTSGEQFF.

The chain is built from TRBV27 and TRBJ2-1, with 10 bases lining up with TRBD2. After removal of 2 bases from V and 6 bases from J, the junction contained 4 bases not matched to a gene. Germline lookup yields CDR1 MNHEY and CDR2 SMNVEV (reference sequence). This CDR3 is built from 15 residues. CDR3 protein: CASSLGLAALNEQFF. CDR3 DNA sequence: TGTGCCAGCAGTTTAGGACTAGCGGCTCTCAATGAGCAGTTCTTC.

The chain uses TRBV10-2 and TRBJ2-7; unclear D gene. Trimming pared 2 bases from V and 5 bases from J, leaving 10 bases between. CDR3 size: 13 residues. In germline, CDR1 is WSHSY, CDR2 SAAADI. The CDR3 region has the DNA TGCGCCAGCAGTGAGAGCTGGAGCGACGAGCAGTACTTC. Its translation: CASSESWSDEQYF.

This chain connects TRBV7-9 to TRBJ2-1, with 9 bases identical to TRBD1. CDR1 is SEHNR and CDR2 is FQNEAQ in the germline V gene (reference sequence). V gave up 2 bases and J gave up 7 bases; unmatched junction bases: 9. This CDR3 is 16 amino acids long. CDR3 in DNA: TGTGCCAGCAGCTTATTCCGGACAGGGGAGTTGAATGAGCAGTTCTTC. This sequence encodes CASSLFRTGELNEQFF. The whole variable domain, filled in from reference TRBV7-9 and TRBJ2-1, reads DTGVSQNPRHKITKRGQNVTFRCDPISEHNRLYWYRQTLGQGPEFLTYFQNEAQLEKSRLLSDRFSAERPKGSFSTLEIQRTEQGDSAMYLCASSLFRTGELNEQFFGPGTRLTVL.

The chain has TRBV5-5 and TRBJ1-1; D is unresolved. The V gene lost 4 bases and the J gene lost 2 bases, with 15 bases spanning the gap. Germline V gene data show CDR1 as SGHKS and CDR2 as YYEKEE (reference sequence). The CDR3 length is 15 residues. The CDR3 loop is CASSPRGGGNTEAFF. Written as DNA, the CDR3 is TGTGCCAGCAGCCCCCGGGGAGGAGGTAACACTGAAGCTTTCTTT.

This chain links TRBV9 with TRBJ2-7, with D perhaps matching TRBD1 or TRBD2 (5 bases each). This CDR3 has 15 amino acids. Trimming left V 3 bases short and J 0 bases short, with 13 bases between. Germline CDR1 is SGDLS and CDR2 is YYNGEE. DNA of the CDR3: TGTGCCAGCAGCGACCGGGACGCCAGCTCCTACGAGCAGTACTTC. Translation gives CASSDRDASSYEQYF.

The chain links TRBV19 to TRBJ1-2, with TRBD1 matching 9 bases. CDR1 is LNHDA, CDR2 SQIVND, per germline (reference sequence). This CDR3 is built from 15 residues. V was clipped by 7 bases and J by 2 bases; unmatched bases: 8. CDR3 sequence (DNA): TGTGCCAGTATCCGGGACAGGGAGGGGAACTATGGCTACACCTTC. This translates into CASIRDREGNYGYTF.

This chain connects TRBV27 to TRBJ1-4; the match to TRBD1 covers 9 bases. The CDR3 is 17 amino acids. The germline CDR1 and CDR2 sequences are MNHEY and SMNVEV (reference sequence). J was trimmed by 6 bases and V by 4 bases; bases with no gene match: 12. The DNA for the CDR3 is TGTGCCAGCAGTTCTCTCTTGGGACAGGGAAAAGATGAAAAACTGTTTTTT. Protein product: CASSSLLGQGKDEKLFF.

The chain couples TRBV5-4 to TRBJ2-1; either TRBD1 or TRBD2 may supply D (5 bases each). CDR1 is SGHNT and CDR2 is YYREEE in the germline V gene (reference sequence). CDR3 length: 14 residues. V shed 8 bases and J shed 8 bases, with 20 bases lying between them. CDR3 coding DNA: TGTGCCAGTATGAGGGGTGAATCTCACCATGAGCAGTTCTTC. Protein sequence: CASMRGESHHEQFF.

The rearrangement joins TRBV7-9 to TRBJ2-7; 8 nucleotides align to TRBD1. Per germline, CDR1 SEHNR and CDR2 FQNEAQ (reference sequence). The CDR3 sequence is 13 residues long. Losses at the gene ends were 6 bases for V and 7 bases for J; bases not matched to a gene: 8. The CDR3 loop is CASRVGTGGEQYF. The CDR3 DNA follows: TGTGCCAGCAGGGTAGGGACAGGAGGAGAGCAGTACTTC.

The chain employs TRBV28 and TRBJ2-1; D remains ambiguous. Between the trimmed V and J ends, which lost 3 bases and 13 bases, there was a span of 13 bases. Germline V gene sequence: CDR1 MDHEN, CDR2 SYDVKM. CDR3 size: 12 residues. The CDR3 region is CASSFPPVEQFF. The CDR3 region has the DNA TGTGCCAGCAGTTTCCCCCCAGTGGAACAGTTCTTC.

This sequence joins TRBV16 and TRBJ2-7; no reliable D call. The CDR3 is made up of 12 amino acids. CDR1 is KGHSY and CDR2 is FQNENV in the germline V gene. V was shortened by 4 bases and J by 5 bases, with 9 bases between the two germline ends. The CDR3 DNA follows: TGTGCCAGCAGCCCCGGTAAGCACGAGCAGTACTTC. Translating it yields CASSPGKHEQYF.

This rearrangement joins TRBV21-1 to TRBJ1-2; TRBD1, the table's D call, was not compared with the DNA. TRBV21-1 is a recognized pseudogene. The CDR3 totals 18 residues. The CDR3 sequence: CASSKVETASYCLYGYTF. CDR3 DNA: TGTGCCAGCAGCAAAGTAGAAACAGCTTCCTATTGCTTGTATGGCTACACCTTC.

The chain links TRBV27 to TRBJ2-2, with D unclear. V was cut by 5 bases and J by 6 bases, with 10 bases left in between. CDR1 is MNHEY, CDR2 SMNVEV, per germline (reference sequence). The CDR3 is 13 residues long. The CDR3 DNA is TGTGCCAGCAGTCCCCCTCAAGCCGGGGAGCTGTTTTTT. Encoded protein: CASSPPQAGELFF.

The J gene is TRBJ2-1, the V gene TRBV7-9, with 12 bases fitting TRBD2. Germline values: CDR1 SEHNR, CDR2 FQNEAQ (reference sequence). The CDR3 has 19 residues. Trimming took 5 bases from V and 2 from J; bases not matched to a gene: 13. The CDR3 is CASSPLTSGGPMTYNEQFF. CDR3 sequence (DNA): TGTGCCAGCAGCCCTCTGACTAGCGGGGGCCCCATGACCTACAATGAGCAGTTCTTC.

This clone was seen once. V is TRBV14 and J is TRBJ2-3; D is ambiguous. CDR3 length equals 12 residues. V was trimmed by 4 bases and J by 6 bases, leaving 8 bases between them. Germline CDR1 is SGHDN and CDR2 is FVKESK. CDR3 residues: CASSPLSDTQYF. Here the CDR3 DNA reads TGTGCCAGCAGCCCGTTATCTGATACGCAGTATTTT.

CDR3 in amino acids: CASSYTAGDYEQYF. The CDR3 coding sequence is TGTGCCAGCAGTTACACAGCGGGGGACTACGAGCAGTACTTC. The chain has TRBV6-5 and TRBJ2-7; 8 nucleotides align to TRBD2. J gave up 3 bases and V 2 bases, and 3 bases lay outside the gene matches. The CDR3 sequence is 14 residues long. Germline V CDR1 and CDR2: MNHEY, SVGAGI.

Notes on this clone: The same CDR3 can be traced to other DNA sequences in this sample. CDR3 sequence reads: CASSLVGGNTEAFF. The DNA for the CDR3 is TGTGCCAGCAGTTTGGTGGGCGGGAACACTGAAGCTTTCTTT. The gene calls are TRBV27 and TRBJ1-1; D remains unclear. From germline, CDR1 is MNHEY and CDR2 SMNVEV (reference sequence). V was shortened by 3 bases and J by 1 base, with 9 bases between the two germline ends. There are 14 residues in the CDR3.

The chain has TRBV19 and TRBJ1-1; the D gene is possibly TRBD1 (6 bases). The CDR3 covers 16 residues. From germline, CDR1 is LNHDA and CDR2 SQIVND (reference sequence). The ends were cut back, 6 bases at V and 4 bases at J, with 21 bases in the middle. In DNA, the CDR3 is TGTGCCAGTAGGACTGCTTGGGCAGGGGTGCGCACTGAAGCTTTCTTT. Its translation is CASRTAWAGVRTEAFF.